These 14 T cell receptor beta chains were all obtained from the same sample, sequenced in a study of cytomegalovirus exposure and HLA in healthy donors. PCR involved 60 Vbeta and 13 Jbeta primers. Method: immunoSEQ multiplex PCR; TCRdb's copy keeps in-frame clones and lacks some. The sample has 90,000 to 120,000 clones, 65% to 75% seen once. Sequenced material: PBMCs. Receptors were obtained from a woman under 30 in good health and CMV-seropositive.

V usage is TRBV7-2 and J usage is TRBJ1-1; unclear D gene. Germline V gene sequence: CDR1 SGHTA, CDR2 FQGNSA. CDR3 length: 13 amino acids. V lost 2 bases and J 4 bases, leaving 8 bases between the germline ends. CDR3 DNA sequence: TGTGCCAGCAGCTTACGTGGGCGCACTGAAGCTTTCTTT. It specifies CASSLRGRTEAFF. Full variable domain (remainder filled in from reference TRBV7-2 and TRBJ1-1): GAGVSQSPSNKVTEKGKDVELRCDPISGHTALYWYRQSLGQGLEFLIYFQGNSAPDKSGLPSDRFSAERTGGSVSTLTIQRTQQEDSAVYLCASSLRGRTEAFFGQGTRLTVV.

In this sample, this clone turned up once. The chain uses TRBV28 and TRBJ2-7; no clear D. The V end was cut by 6 bases, the J end by 4 bases, with 10 bases between. CDR3 length: 12 residues. CDR1 MDHEN and CDR2 SYDVKM come from the germline V gene. CDR3 nucleotide sequence: TGTGCCAGCAGCGGTGCCCCATACGAGCAGTACTTC. It encodes CASSGAPYEQYF. The complete variable domain, with remaining parts taken from reference TRBV28 and TRBJ2-7, reads DVKVTQSSRYLVKRTGEKVFLECVQDMDHENMFWYRQDPGLGLRLIYFSYDVKMKEKGDIPEGYSVSREKKERFSLILESASTNQTSMYLCASSGAPYEQYFGPGTRLTVT.

J is TRBJ1-5 and V is TRBV5-1; 9 bases line up with TRBD1. J lost 7 bases, V lost 0 bases, and 8 bases had no gene match. The CDR3 covers 16 residues. The germline V gene has CDR1 SGHRS and CDR2 YFSETQ. The CDR3 nucleotides read TGCGCCAGCAGCTTGGCCCCGGGACAGGGTAGACAGCCCCAGCATTTT. Amino acids: CASSLAPGQGRQPQHF. The whole variable domain, filled in from reference TRBV5-1 and TRBJ1-5, reads KAGVTQTPRYLIKTRGQQVTLSCSPISGHRSVSWYQQTPGQGLQFLFEYFSETQRNKGNFPGRFSGRQFSNSRSEMNVSTLELGDSALYLCASSLAPGQGRQPQHFGDGTRLSIL.

The V call is TRBV7-2, the J call TRBJ2-5, with 9 bases that match TRBD2. This CDR3 has 16 amino acids. Germline CDR1 and CDR2: SGHTA and FQGNSA. The V and J ends lost 1 base and 1 base, in that order; junction bases with no gene match: 4. In nucleotides, the CDR3 is TGTGCCAGCAGCTTAGTAGCGGGAGCTCTCCAAGAGACCCAGTACTTC. Its translation is CASSLVAGALQETQYF.

This clone was seen a few times. The chain uses TRBV10-3 and TRBJ2-5; TRBD2 aligns across 7 bases. V lost 7 bases, J lost 5 bases, and 4 bases stayed unmatched. The CDR3 is 12 residues long. Germline CDR1 is ENHRY and CDR2 is SYGVKD. CDR3 sequence (DNA): TGTGCCATCAAGACTAGCATGGAGACCCAGTACTTC. It codes for CAIKTSMETQYF.

The chain carries TRBV5-4 and TRBJ2-5, with D possibly matching TRBD2 (6 bases). V was trimmed by 0 bases and J by 1 base, leaving 10 bases between them. Germline V gene lookup returns CDR1 SGHNT and CDR2 YYREEE (reference sequence). This CDR3 comprises 15 residues. CDR3 nucleotide sequence: TGTGCCAGCAGCTTGGTTCTGGGGGGCCAAGAGACCCAGTACTTC. It translates to CASSLVLGGQETQYF.

The V call is TRBV7-2, the J call TRBJ1-2; D is unresolved. The ends were cut back, 4 bases at V and 3 bases at J, with 9 bases in the middle. Germline CDR1 is SGHTA and CDR2 is FQGNSA. This CDR3 contains 13 residues. In nucleotides, the CDR3 is TGTGCCAGCAGCTCTCGTAGCGACTATGGCTACACCTTC. The encoded protein is CASSSRSDYGYTF.

J is TRBJ2-7 and V is TRBV7-2; 13 nucleotides agree with TRBD2. The trim removed 5 bases at V and 7 bases at J, leaving 8 bases unmatched. Germline V gene lookup returns CDR1 SGHTA and CDR2 FQGNSA. The CDR3 has 15 residues. CDR3 DNA sequence: TGTGCCAGCAGCCGGCTGGGGACTAGCGGGATGGAGCAGTACTTC. Translated, it gives CASSRLGTSGMEQYF.

The CDR3 here is CASSPGQGRSEAFF. Here the CDR3 DNA reads TGTGCCAGCTCACCAGGACAGGGTCGGTCTGAAGCTTTCTTT. The rearrangement uses TRBV18 and TRBJ1-1; 8 nucleotides match TRBD1. Trimming at V came to 2 bases and at J to 6 bases, leaving 5 bases not matched to a gene. This CDR3 region has 14 residues. The V gene's germline CDR1 is KGHSH and CDR2 LQKENI.

A few counts support this clone. The chain uses TRBV5-1 and TRBJ1-4; a weak D match, TRBD1 (5 bases). Germline CDR1 is SGHRS and CDR2 is YFSETQ. The V gene lost 0 bases and the J gene lost 4 bases, with 10 bases spanning the gap. The CDR3 has 15 residues. CDR3 protein: CASSLAGGGNEKLFF. In DNA, the CDR3 is TGCGCCAGCAGCTTGGCGGGGGGAGGTAATGAAAAACTGTTTTTT. The full variable domain, completed using reference TRBV5-1 and TRBJ1-4, is KAGVTQTPRYLIKTRGQQVTLSCSPISGHRSVSWYQQTPGQGLQFLFEYFSETQRNKGNFPGRFSGRQFSNSRSEMNVSTLELGDSALYLCASSLAGGGNEKLFFGSGTQLSVL.

This clone was detected only a few times. The chain is built from TRBV28 and TRBJ2-6, with TRBD2 matching 7 bases. Germline V gene lookup returns CDR1 MDHEN and CDR2 SYDVKM. The ends lost 2 bases at V and 0 bases at J; junction bases unmatched: 10. The CDR3 spans 19 residues. CDR3 in amino acids: CASSLPRGSYDSGANVLTF. CDR3 nucleotide sequence: TGTGCCAGCAGTTTACCTCGCGGGAGTTATGACTCTGGGGCCAACGTCCTGACTTTC.

The rearrangement joins TRBV5-4 to TRBJ2-3, with 10 bases aligning to TRBD2. Trimming took 4 bases from V and 4 from J; bases not matched to a gene: 6. The CDR3 is 15 residues long. The germline V gene encodes CDR1 SGHNT and CDR2 YYREEE (reference sequence). CDR3 in DNA: TGTGCCAGCAGCGTCCGAGCGGGAGGGCCAGATACGCAGTATTTT. Translation gives CASSVRAGGPDTQYF.

The chain employs TRBV7-9 and TRBJ2-3, with D tentatively TRBD2 (5 bases). Germline CDR1 and CDR2: SEHNR and FQNEAQ (reference sequence). The CDR3 has 15 residues. V was pared by 6 bases and J by 4 bases, with 17 bases between. The CDR3 DNA is TGTGCCAGCAGTGGGTGGGCTAGCATGGCAGATACGCAGTATTTT. This codes for CASSGWASMADTQYF.

Concerning this clone itself: In the same sample, other DNA sequences code for this CDR3. CDR3 sequence: CASSRGQGGGYTF. The CDR3 DNA reads TGTGCCAGCAGTCGGGGACAGGGCGGGGGCTACACCTTC. The rearrangement uses TRBV28 and TRBJ1-2; 9 nucleotides match TRBD1. CDR1 is MDHEN, CDR2 SYDVKM, per germline. Trimming removed 5 bases from V and 8 bases from J; junction bases left unmatched: 6. The CDR3 extends over 13 amino acids.